The TCR beta chain described here comes from a study of blood T cells in healthy people across ages. The CDR3 consists of 15 residues. Looked up from germline, CDR1 is SGHDT and CDR2 is YYEEEE. Trimming cost V 6 bases and J 6 bases, with 20 bases left between them. This clonotype was detected many times. Antigen: not known. A second about 7 to 12 cycle PCR used barcoded and J-beta primers. TCRdb re-called the 5' RACE reads with MiXCR, one entry per CDR3 protein. The data contain over 550,000 distinct CDR3 sequences, about 30% of them seen just once; the ten biggest clones take up about 15%. Study-level results: Long-lived donors carried more naive CD4+ cells and greater diversity than aged donors. Unsorted PBMC material precluded a definitive naive versus antigen-experienced comparison.

The chain joins TRBV5-6 to TRBJ2-3; D uncertain. Sequenced: blood. The sequence came from a woman older than 75 in good health. CDR3 DNA: TGTGCCAGCACCGAGTGGGCGTTATCGGAGGATACGCAGTATTTT. Translation: CASTEWALSEDTQYF.